The table lists the clone carrying this T cell receptor beta chain with a count of one. The data belong to a study of CD8+CD57+ T cells in acquired aplastic anemia. Turning to the study itself: Sorted CD4+ plus CD8+ cells gave DNA averaging 3.2 ug.

Germline-derived CDR1 and CDR2 are KGHDR and SFDVKD. The CDR3 contains 16 residues. V lost 3 bases to trimming and J lost 4 bases; unmatched junction nucleotides: 6. For CDR3 and TCR beta VDJ profiling, genomic DNA was the template used. TCRdb recomputed calls from the reads with MiXCR, one row per CDR3 protein. The table has 200,000 to 250,000 distinct CDR3 sequences, less than 75% seen once; the top ten hold about 60%. In patients chosen for sequencing, flow cytometry had shown CD8+CD57+ cell expansion. The specimen sequenced was sorted CD4+, CD8+, or CD8+CD57+ T cells (not recorded which) from PBMCs. V is TRBV24-1 and J is TRBJ2-3; 10 nucleotides line up with TRBD1. The receptor was derived from a human donor with aplastic anemia. The CDR3 reads CATSDERTGGADTQYF. DNA of the CDR3: TGTGCCACCAGTGATGAGAGGACAGGGGGGGCAGATACGCAGTATTTT.